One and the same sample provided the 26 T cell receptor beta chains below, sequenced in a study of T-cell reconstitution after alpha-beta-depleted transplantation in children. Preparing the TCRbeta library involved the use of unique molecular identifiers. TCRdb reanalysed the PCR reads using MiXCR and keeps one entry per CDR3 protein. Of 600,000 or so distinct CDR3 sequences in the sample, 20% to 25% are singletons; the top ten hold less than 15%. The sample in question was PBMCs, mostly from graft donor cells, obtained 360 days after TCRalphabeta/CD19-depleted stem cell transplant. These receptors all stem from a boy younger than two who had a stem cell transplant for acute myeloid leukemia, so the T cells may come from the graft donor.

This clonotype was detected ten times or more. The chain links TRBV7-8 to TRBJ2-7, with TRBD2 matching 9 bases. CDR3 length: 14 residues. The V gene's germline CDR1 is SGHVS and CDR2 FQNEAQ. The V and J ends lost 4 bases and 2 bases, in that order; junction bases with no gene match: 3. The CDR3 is CASSSSGTAYEQYV. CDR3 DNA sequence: TGTGCCAGCAGCTCTAGCGGGACTGCCTACGAGCAGTACGTC.

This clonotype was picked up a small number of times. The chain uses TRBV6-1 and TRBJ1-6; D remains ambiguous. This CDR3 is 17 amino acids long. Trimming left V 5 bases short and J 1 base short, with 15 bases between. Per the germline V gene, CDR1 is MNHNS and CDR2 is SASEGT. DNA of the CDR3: TGTGCCAGCAGTATATTTATGAGAGGATCCTATAATTCACCCCTCCACTTT. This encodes CASSIFMRGSYNSPLHF.

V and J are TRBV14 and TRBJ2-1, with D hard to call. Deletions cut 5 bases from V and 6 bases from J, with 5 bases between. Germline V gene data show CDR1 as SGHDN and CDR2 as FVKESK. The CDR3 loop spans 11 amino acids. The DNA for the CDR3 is TGTGCCAGCAGCGTACGCAATGAGCAGTTCTTC. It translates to CASSVRNEQFF.

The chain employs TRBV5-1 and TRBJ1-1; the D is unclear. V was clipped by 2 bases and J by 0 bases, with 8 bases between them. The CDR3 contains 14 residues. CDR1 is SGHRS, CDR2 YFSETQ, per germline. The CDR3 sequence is CASSFLEVNTEAFF. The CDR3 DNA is TGCGCCAGCAGCTTCCTAGAGGTGAACACTGAAGCTTTCTTT. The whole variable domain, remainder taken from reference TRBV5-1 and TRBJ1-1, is KAGVTQTPRYLIKTRGQQVTLSCSPISGHRSVSWYQQTPGQGLQFLFEYFSETQRNKGNFPGRFSGRQFSNSRSEMNVSTLELGDSALYLCASSFLEVNTEAFFGQGTRLTVV.

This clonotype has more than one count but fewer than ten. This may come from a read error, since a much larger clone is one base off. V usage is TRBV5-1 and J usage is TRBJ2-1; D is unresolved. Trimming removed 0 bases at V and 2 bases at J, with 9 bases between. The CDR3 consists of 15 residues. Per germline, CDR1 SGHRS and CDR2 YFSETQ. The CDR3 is CASSLVGQTYNEQFF. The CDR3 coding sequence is TGCGCCAGCAGCTTGGTGGGCCAGACCTACAATGAGCAGTTCTTC.

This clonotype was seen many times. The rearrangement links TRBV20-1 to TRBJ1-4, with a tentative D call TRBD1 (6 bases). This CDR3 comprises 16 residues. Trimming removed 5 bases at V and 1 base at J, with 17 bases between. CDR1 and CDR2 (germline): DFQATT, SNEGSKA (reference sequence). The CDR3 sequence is CSAPMAGALTNEKLFF. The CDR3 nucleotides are TGCAGTGCTCCCATGGCGGGGGCATTAACTAATGAAAAACTGTTTTTT.

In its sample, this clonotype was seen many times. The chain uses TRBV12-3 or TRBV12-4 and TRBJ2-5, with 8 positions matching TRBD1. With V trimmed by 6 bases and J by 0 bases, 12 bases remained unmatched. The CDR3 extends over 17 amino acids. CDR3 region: CASRAPNRDRYQETQYF. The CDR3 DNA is TGTGCCAGCAGGGCACCAAACCGGGACAGGTACCAAGAGACCCAGTACTTC.

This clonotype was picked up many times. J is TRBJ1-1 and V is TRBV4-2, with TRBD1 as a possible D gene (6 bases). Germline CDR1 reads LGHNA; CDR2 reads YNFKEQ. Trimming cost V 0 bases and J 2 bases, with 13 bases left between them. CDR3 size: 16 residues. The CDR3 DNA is TGTGCCAGCAGCCAAGAAGGGGGAAGGGGTAACACTGAAGCTTTCTTT. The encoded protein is CASSQEGGRGNTEAFF.

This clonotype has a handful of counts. This CDR3 reads CSASSGLWNQPQHF. The DNA for the CDR3 is TGCAGTGCTAGTTCGGGCTTATGGAATCAGCCCCAGCATTTT. The chain has TRBV20-1 and TRBJ1-5; D call uncertain. CDR3 length equals 14 residues. The ends were cut back, 3 bases at V and 4 bases at J, with 13 bases in the middle. Germline V gene data show CDR1 as DFQATT and CDR2 as SNEGSKA (reference sequence).

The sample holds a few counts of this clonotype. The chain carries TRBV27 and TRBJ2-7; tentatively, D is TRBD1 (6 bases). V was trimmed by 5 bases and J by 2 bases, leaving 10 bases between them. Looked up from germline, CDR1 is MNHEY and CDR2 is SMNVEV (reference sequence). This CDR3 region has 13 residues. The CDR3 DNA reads TGTGCCAGCAGTATTGACAGGACCTACGAGCAGTACTTC. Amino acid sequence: CASSIDRTYEQYF.

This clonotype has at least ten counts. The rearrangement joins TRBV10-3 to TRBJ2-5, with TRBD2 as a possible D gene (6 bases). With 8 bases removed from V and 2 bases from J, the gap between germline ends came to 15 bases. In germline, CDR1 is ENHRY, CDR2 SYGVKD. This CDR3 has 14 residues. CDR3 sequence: CAIGLGGAQETQYF. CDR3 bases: TGTGCCATCGGGCTCGGGGGAGCTCAAGAGACCCAGTACTTC.

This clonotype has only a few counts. The CDR3 region is CASSQEGNSYEQYF. CDR3 in DNA: TGCGCCAGCAGCCAAGAGGGGAACTCCTACGAGCAGTACTTC. The chain couples TRBV4-3 to TRBJ2-7; no clear D. The CDR3 is 14 amino acids. Between the trimmed V and J ends, which lost 0 bases and 0 bases, there was a span of 6 bases. The germline V gene has CDR1 LGHNA and CDR2 YSLEER.

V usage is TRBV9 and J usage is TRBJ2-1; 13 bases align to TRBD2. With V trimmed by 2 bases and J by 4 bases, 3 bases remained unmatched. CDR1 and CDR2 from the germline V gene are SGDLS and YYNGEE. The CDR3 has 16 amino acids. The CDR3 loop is CASSVGLAGVYNEQFF. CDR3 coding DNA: TGTGCCAGCAGCGTTGGACTAGCGGGGGTATACAATGAGCAGTTCTTC.

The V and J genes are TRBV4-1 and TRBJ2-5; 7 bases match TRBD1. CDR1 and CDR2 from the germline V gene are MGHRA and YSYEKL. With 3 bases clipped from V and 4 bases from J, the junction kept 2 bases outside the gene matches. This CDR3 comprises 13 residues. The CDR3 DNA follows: TGCGCCAGCAGCCAGTGGGACAGAGAGACCCAGTACTTC. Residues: CASSQWDRETQYF.

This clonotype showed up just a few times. The CDR3 coding sequence is TGTGCCAGCAGTCCTAACCCGTACGAGCAGTACTTC. It translates to CASSPNPYEQYF. The chain links TRBV28 to TRBJ2-7, with unresolved D. Trimming removed 5 bases at V and 4 bases at J, with 9 bases between. Germline CDR1 is MDHEN and CDR2 is SYDVKM. The CDR3 consists of 12 residues.

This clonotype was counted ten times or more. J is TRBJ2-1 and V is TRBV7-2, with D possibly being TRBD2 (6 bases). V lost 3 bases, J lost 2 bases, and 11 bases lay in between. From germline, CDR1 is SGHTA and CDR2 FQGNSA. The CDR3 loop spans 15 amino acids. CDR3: CASSFRTGAYNEQFF. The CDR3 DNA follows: TGTGCCAGCAGCTTCCGGACGGGGGCCTACAATGAGCAGTTCTTC.

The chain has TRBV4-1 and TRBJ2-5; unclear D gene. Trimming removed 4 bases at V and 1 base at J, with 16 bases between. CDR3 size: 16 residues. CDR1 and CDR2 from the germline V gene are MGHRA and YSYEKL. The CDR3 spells CASSLPRGSRQETQYF. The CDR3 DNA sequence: TGCGCCAGCAGCCTCCCCCGAGGATCTCGCCAAGAGACCCAGTACTTC.

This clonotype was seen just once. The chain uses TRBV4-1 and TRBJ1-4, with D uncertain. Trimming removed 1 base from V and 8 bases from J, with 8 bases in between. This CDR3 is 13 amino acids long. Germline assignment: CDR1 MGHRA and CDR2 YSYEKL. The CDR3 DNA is TGCGCCAGCAGCCAAGTAGTTCGGGAAAAACTGTTTTTT. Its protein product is CASSQVVREKLFF.

The CDR3 here is CASSYGSGVWYEQYF. CDR3 nucleotides: TGTGCCAGCAGTTACGGGTCGGGAGTCTGGTACGAGCAGTACTTC. The rearrangement uses TRBV6-5 and TRBJ2-7, with a possible D match to TRBD2 (6 bases). The germline gives CDR1 MNHEY, CDR2 SVGAGI. Trimming took 2 bases from V and 4 from J, leaving 15 bases between them. The CDR3 is made up of 15 amino acids.

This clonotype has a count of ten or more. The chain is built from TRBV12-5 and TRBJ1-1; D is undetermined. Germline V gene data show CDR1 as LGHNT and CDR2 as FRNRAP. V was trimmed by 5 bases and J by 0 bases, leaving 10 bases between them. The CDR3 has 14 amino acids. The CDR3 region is CASGPYRVNTEAFF. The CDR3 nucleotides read TGTGCTAGTGGTCCGTATAGAGTGAACACTGAAGCTTTCTTT.

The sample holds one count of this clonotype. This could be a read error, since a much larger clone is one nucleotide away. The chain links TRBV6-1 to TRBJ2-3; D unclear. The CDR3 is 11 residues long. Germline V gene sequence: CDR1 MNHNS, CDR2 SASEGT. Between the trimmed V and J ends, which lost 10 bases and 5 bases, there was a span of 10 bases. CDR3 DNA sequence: TGTGCCACCAGGAGTGGAGATACGCAGTATTTT. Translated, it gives CATRSGDTQYF.

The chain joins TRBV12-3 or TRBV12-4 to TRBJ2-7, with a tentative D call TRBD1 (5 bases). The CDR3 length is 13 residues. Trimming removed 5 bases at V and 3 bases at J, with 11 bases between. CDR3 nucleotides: TGTGCCAGCAGTGTTGACAGTTACTACGAGCAGTACTTC. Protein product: CASSVDSYYEQYF.

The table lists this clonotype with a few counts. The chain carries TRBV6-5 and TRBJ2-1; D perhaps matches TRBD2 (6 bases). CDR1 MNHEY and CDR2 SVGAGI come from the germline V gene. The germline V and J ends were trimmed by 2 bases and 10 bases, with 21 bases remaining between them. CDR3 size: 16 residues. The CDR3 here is CASSYPRDSAQKEQFF. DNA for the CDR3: TGTGCCAGCAGTTACCCCCGGGACTCCGCCCAAAAAGAGCAGTTCTTC.

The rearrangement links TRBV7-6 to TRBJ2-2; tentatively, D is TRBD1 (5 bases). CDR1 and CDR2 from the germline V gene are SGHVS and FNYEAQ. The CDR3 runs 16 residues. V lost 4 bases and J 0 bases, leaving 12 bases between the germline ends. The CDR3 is CASSSSGAANTGELFF. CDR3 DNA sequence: TGTGCCAGCAGCTCAAGTGGGGCCGCGAACACCGGGGAGCTGTTTTTT.

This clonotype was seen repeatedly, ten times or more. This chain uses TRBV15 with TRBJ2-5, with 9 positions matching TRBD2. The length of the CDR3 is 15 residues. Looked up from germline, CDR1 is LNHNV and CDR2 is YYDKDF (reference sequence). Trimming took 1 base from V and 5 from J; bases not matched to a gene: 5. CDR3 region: CATSRGLAAGETQYF. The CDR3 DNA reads TGTGCCACCAGCAGAGGACTAGCGGCGGGTGAGACCCAGTACTTC.

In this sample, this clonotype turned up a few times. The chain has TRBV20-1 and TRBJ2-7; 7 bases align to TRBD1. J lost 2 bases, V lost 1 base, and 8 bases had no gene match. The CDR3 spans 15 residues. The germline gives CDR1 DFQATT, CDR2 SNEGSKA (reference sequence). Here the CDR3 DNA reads TGCAGTGCTAGAGTCTATCGACAGGGCCCCTACGAGCAGTACTTC. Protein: CSARVYRQGPYEQYF.